The entry below describes one T cell receptor beta chain. Its cognate antigen is unknown. The sample comes from a study of T cells in localized non-small cell lung cancer. General study points: Elevated circulating T cell density in blood was associated with longer overall survival. Adjacent uninvolved lung had the highest clonality, suggesting focused antigen responses. Owing to sequencing of a solitary tumor region, heterogeneity cannot be discounted. Appearances in adjacent lung were noted for a median 57 of the top 100 tumor clones.

The repertoire was sequenced with immunoSEQ multiplex PCR; TCRdb's copy has only in-frame clones and lacks some. The sample holds approximately 45,000 clones, approximately 80% seen once. The CDR3 spans 15 residues. Trimming removed 4 bases from V and 8 bases from J, with 20 bases in between. Germline assignment: CDR1 MNHEY and CDR2 SMNVEV (reference sequence). This specimen was peripheral blood mononuclear cells, taken before any cancer treatment. The sequence was collected from a man aged 40 to 70 with stage III lung adenocarcinoma. The chain joins TRBV27 to TRBJ1-2; D is undetermined. CDR3 in amino acids: CASSWNWGGRGGYTF. The CDR3 coding sequence is TGTGCCAGCAGTTGGAACTGGGGAGGACGTGGGGGCTACACCTTC.